Listed below are T cell receptor beta chains from one sample, sequenced in a study of shared clonotypes between healthy human individuals. Method: immunoSEQ multiplex PCR; TCRdb's copy keeps in-frame clones and lacks some. The table records roughly 450,000 clones, 79% of them present only once. The sample consisted of PBMCs. The receptors were sampled from a woman aged 35 to 49 in good health. Some clones in this sample may be carry-over from other donors' samples. The conserved cysteine and the conserved F or W are not part of the CDR3 here. Clone size is shown for a subset of rows, as once, few, many or a class of expanded clone.

V	J	size	CDR3
TRBV6-5	TRBJ1-5	-	ASRRQFSGNQPQH
TRBV7-3	TRBJ2-2	once	ASSLGGSPNTGELF
TRBV2	TRBJ1-1	once	ASSEWEGTEAF
TRBV9	TRBJ2-7	-	ASSVEVDPYEQY
TRBV28	TRBJ1-2	-	ASRTQGADYGYT
TRBV10-2	TRBJ2-1	-	ASSLGSGNEQF
TRBV30	TRBJ1-2	-	AWSQFGTGATYGYT
TRBV11-3	TRBJ1-5	-	ASSMHQGSGDQPQH
TRBV5-5	TRBJ2-7	once	ASSWGLAGHYYEQY
TRBV30	TRBJ2-5	-	ASGLGEGTQY
TRBV28	TRBJ2-7	-	ASRTGYSYEQY
TRBV20-1	TRBJ2-1	-	RVPQGGEQF
TRBV18	TRBJ2-3	-	ASSPLTATTDTQY
TRBV5-1	TRBJ2-3	-	ASSLTSGITDTQY
TRBV18	TRBJ2-7	-	ASSPLATREQY
TRBV7-9	TRBJ1-5	-	ASSFESGPQH
TRBV28	TRBJ2-3	-	ASSTGGTDTQY
TRBV28	TRBJ2-4	few	ASSLDKNIQY
TRBV7-2	TRBJ2-7	-	ASSLAGEWYEQY
TRBV7-3	TRBJ2-2	-	ASSPPPGGGELF
TRBV15	TRBJ2-1	-	ATSSSYSYNEQF
TRBV19	TRBJ2-7	-	ASSIAPFNEQY
TRBV18	TRBJ2-7	-	ASSPQAATGRGGYEQY
TRBV7-2	TRBJ2-7	-	ASSVGGRSREQY
TRBV7-9	TRBJ1-2	-	ASSSTDYGYT
TRBV6-1	TRBJ1-5	-	ASSSEQPQH
TRBV7-9	TRBJ2-7	-	ASSLAPYYEQY
TRBV28	TRBJ2-7	-	ASSEINPEEWEQY
TRBV28	TRBJ1-3	-	ASSVSGVTGNTIY
TRBV27	TRBJ1-1	-	ASSFSPNTEAF
TRBV9	TRBJ2-7	-	ASSVDVRAYEQY
TRBV7-3	TRBJ2-3	-	ASSPTANYASGTDTQY
TRBV28	TRBJ2-5	once	ASSLFTTLQETQY
TRBV29-1	TRBJ1-5	few	SVRDRVGQPQH
TRBV5-1	TRBJ2-5	-	ASSPQAGVGETQY
TRBV10-1	TRBJ2-3	-	ASSALVPLSTDTQY
TRBV11-2	TRBJ1-2	-	ASSLVAAGYT
TRBV28	TRBJ1-3	-	ASTKGGQLVFSGNTIY
TRBV19	TRBJ2-1	many	ASSLAPGLGQF
TRBV10-3	TRBJ2-1	-	AISRTGADNEQF
TRBV19	TRBJ1-5	-	ASSILDGNNQPQH
TRBV5-1	TRBJ2-1	-	ASSLPGHDNEQF
TRBV9	TRBJ2-1	-	ASSVVQVYNEQF
TRBV5-1	TRBJ1-2	-	ASSLESVNYGYT
TRBV19	-	-	ATRLYEQY
TRBV6-1	TRBJ1-4	-	ASRSDLNEKLF
TRBV29-1	TRBJ1-2	-	SVGRGRPGYT
TRBV9	TRBJ2-7	-	ASSPPSYEQY
TRBV29-1	TRBJ2-7	-	SVEGQAHEQY
TRBV20-1	TRBJ1-2	-	SASSGDGYT
TRBV30	TRBJ1-4	-	AWGGSVTTNEKLF
TRBV5-8	TRBJ2-7	-	ASSLWDYEQY
TRBV14	TRBJ2-1	-	ASSQDVLALYNEQF
TRBV9	TRBJ2-5	-	ASSATGTGEETQY
TRBV18	TRBJ2-4	-	ASSPSGGSGIAKNIQY
TRBV19	TRBJ1-4	-	ASISAEGRGEKLF
TRBV28	TRBJ2-5	once	ASQRGRGETQY